This TCR beta chain was found in a study of blood T cell repertoires in COVID-19. Study-level background: The samples span acute and convalescent COVID-19 from the United States, Italy and Spain. In each case, the material was cDNA or gDNA derived from T cells, B-cell-depleted T cells, or PBMCs.

The V gene lost 4 bases and the J gene lost 8 bases, with 18 bases spanning the gap. Germline lookup yields CDR1 KGHSH and CDR2 LQKENI. The CDR3 length is 15 residues. Original analysis: Estimated nucleated cell counts came from reference gene primer amplification. The repertoire was sequenced with immunoSEQ multiplex PCR; TCRdb's copy has only in-frame clones and lacks some. D and trimming were read from the DNA, whereas the V and J calls and clone size are those reported in that table. The repertoire consists of roughly 41,000 clones, with 88% occurring once and the leading ten covering roughly 5%.

Sequences were obtained from peripheral blood. The chain links TRBV18 to TRBJ2-1, with a possible D match to TRBD2 (6 bases). The clonotype was recovered from a human donor in a cohort sampled during active COVID-19. This CDR3 reads CASSRGGDLWYEQFF. The CDR3 DNA reads TGTGCCAGCTCACGGGGCGGGGACCTTTGGTATGAGCAGTTCTTC. Based on the CDR3 plus reference TRBV18 and TRBJ2-1, the full variable domain is NAGVMQNPRHLVRRRGQEARLRCSPMKGHSHVYWYRQLPEEGLKFMVYLQKENIIDESGMPKERFSAEFPKEGPSILRIQQVVRGDSAAYFCASSRGGDLWYEQFFGPGTRLTVL.